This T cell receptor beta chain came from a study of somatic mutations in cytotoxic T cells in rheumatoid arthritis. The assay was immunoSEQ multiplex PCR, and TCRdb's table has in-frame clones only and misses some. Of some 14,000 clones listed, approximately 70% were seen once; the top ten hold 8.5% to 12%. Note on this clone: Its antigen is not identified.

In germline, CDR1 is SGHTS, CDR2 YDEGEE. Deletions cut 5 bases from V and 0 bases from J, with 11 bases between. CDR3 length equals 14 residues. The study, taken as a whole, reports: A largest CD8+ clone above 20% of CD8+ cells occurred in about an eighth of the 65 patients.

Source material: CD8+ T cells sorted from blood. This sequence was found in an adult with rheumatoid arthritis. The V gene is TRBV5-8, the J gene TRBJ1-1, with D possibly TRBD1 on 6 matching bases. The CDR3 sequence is CASRRGQLNTEAFF. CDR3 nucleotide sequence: TGTGCCAGCAGACGTGGACAGTTGAACACTGAAGCTTTCTTT. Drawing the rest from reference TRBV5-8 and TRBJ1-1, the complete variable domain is EAGVTQSPTHLIKTRGQQATLRCSPISGHTSVYWYQQALGLGLQFLLWYDEGEERNRGNFPPRFSGRQFPNYSSELNVNALELEDSALYLCASRRGQLNTEAFFGQGTRLTVV.